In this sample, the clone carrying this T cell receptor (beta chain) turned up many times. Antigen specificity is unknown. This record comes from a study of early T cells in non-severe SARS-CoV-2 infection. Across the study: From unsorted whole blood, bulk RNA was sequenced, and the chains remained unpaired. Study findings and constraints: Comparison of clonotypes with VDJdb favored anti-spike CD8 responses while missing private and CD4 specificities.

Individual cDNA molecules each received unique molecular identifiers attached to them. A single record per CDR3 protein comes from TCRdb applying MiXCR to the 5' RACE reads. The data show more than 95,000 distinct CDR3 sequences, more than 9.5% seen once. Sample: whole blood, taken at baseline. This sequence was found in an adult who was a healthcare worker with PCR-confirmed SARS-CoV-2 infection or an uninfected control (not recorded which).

CDR3 sequence reads: CASSLESGTNTGELFF. CDR3 DNA: TGCGCCAGCAGCTTGGAGAGCGGGACAAACACCGGGGAGCTGTTTTTT. The chain joins TRBV5-1 to TRBJ2-2; the D gene is possibly TRBD2 (7 bases). CDR1 and CDR2 (germline): SGHRS, YFSETQ. V shed 0 bases and J shed 2 bases, with 11 bases lying between them. The CDR3 contains 16 residues. The whole variable domain, filled in from reference TRBV5-1 and TRBJ2-2, reads KAGVTQTPRYLIKTRGQQVTLSCSPISGHRSVSWYQQTPGQGLQFLFEYFSETQRNKGNFPGRFSGRQFSNSRSEMNVSTLELGDSALYLCASSLESGTNTGELFFGEGSRLTVL.